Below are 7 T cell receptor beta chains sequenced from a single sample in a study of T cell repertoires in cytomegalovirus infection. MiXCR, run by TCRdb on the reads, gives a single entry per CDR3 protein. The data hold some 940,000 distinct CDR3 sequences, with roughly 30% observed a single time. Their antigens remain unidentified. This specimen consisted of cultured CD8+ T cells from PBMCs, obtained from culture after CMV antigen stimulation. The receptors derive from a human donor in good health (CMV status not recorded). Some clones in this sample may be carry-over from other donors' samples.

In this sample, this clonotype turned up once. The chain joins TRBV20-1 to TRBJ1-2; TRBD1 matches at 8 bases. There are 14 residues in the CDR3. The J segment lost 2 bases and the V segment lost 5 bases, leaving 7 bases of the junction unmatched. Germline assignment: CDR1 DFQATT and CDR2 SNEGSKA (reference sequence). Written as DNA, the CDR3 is TGCAGTGCTCAAGACAGGGGCAGAAACTATGGCTACACCTTC. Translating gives CSAQDRGRNYGYTF.

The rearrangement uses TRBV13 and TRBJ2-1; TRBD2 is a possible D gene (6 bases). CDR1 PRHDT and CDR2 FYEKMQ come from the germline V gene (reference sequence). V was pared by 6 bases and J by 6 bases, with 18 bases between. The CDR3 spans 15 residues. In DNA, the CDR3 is TGTGCCAGCAGTAAGGAGGGCGCGGCTTTCAATGAGCAGTTCTTC. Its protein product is CASSKEGAAFNEQFF.

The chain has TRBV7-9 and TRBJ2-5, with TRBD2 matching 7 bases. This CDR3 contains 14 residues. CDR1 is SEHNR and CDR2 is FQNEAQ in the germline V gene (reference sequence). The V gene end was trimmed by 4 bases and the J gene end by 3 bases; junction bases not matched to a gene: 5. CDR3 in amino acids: CASSWRGTEETQYF. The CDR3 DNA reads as TGTGCCAGCAGCTGGCGGGGGACCGAAGAGACCCAGTACTTC.

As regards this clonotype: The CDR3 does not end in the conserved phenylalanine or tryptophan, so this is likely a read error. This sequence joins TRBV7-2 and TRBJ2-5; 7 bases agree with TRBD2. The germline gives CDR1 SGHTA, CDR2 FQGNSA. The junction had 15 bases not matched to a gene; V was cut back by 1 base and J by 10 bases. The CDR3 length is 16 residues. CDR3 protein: CASSLDPRDYLGVQYL. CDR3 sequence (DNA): TGTGCCAGCAGCTTAGACCCCCGGGACTACCTAGGTGTCCAGTACCTC.

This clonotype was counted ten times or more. The CDR3 spells CASSSTDPLSPFYNEQFF. The CDR3 DNA reads as TGTGCCAGCAGCTCTACGGATCCGTTGAGTCCCTTTTACAATGAGCAGTTCTTC. This chain uses TRBV7-8 with TRBJ2-1; D gene unclear. CDR3 length equals 18 residues. The V gene's germline CDR1 is SGHVS and CDR2 FQNEAQ. The V gene lost 4 bases and the J gene lost 4 bases, with 23 bases spanning the gap.

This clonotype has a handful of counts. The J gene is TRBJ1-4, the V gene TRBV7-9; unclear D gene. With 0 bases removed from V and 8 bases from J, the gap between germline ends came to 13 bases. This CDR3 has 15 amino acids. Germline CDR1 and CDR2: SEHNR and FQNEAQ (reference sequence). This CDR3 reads CASSLAQGLGEKLFF. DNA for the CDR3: TGTGCCAGCAGCTTAGCGCAAGGGCTTGGGGAAAAACTGTTTTTT. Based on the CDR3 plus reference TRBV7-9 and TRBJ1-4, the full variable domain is DTGVSQNPRHKITKRGQNVTFRCDPISEHNRLYWYRQTLGQGPEFLTYFQNEAQLEKSRLLSDRFSAERPKGSFSTLEIQRTEQGDSAMYLCASSLAQGLGEKLFFGSGTQLSVL.

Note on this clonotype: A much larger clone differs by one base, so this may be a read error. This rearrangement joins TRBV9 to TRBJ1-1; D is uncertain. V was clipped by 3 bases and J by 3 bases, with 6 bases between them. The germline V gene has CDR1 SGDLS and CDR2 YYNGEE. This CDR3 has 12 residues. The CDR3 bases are TGTGCCAGCAGCGAAAGGGACACTGAAGCTTTCTTT. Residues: CASSERDTEAFF.